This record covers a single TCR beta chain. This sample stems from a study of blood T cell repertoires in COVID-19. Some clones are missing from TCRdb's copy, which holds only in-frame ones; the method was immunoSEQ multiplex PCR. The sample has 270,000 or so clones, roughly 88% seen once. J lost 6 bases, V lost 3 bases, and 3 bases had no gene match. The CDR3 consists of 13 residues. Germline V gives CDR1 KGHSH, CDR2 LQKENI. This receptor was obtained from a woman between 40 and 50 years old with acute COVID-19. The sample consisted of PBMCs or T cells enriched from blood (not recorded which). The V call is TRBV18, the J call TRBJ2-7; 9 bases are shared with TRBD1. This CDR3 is CASSPGTGSEQYF. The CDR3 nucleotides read TGTGCCAGCTCACCCGGGACAGGGAGCGAGCAGTACTTC. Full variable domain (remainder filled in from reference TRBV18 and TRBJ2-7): NAGVMQNPRHLVRRRGQEARLRCSPMKGHSHVYWYRQLPEEGLKFMVYLQKENIIDESGMPKERFSAEFPKEGPSILRIQQVVRGDSAAYFCASSPGTGSEQYFGPGTRLTVT.